One sample yielded the 27 T cell receptor beta chains listed below, sequenced in a study of blood T cells in healthy people across ages. For the second PCR, which ran for about 6 to 12 cycles, a sample-barcoded 5' primer and a J-beta primer mix were used. TCRdb reanalysed the 5' RACE reads using MiXCR and keeps one entry per CDR3 protein. Here the sample spans more than 1 million distinct CDR3 sequences, around 43% being singletons. Sample: blood. These receptors were collected from a woman in her sixties in good health.

V gene TRBV2 combines with J gene TRBJ2-5, with D tentatively TRBD2 (6 bases). V gave up 9 bases and J gave up 2 bases, with 16 bases separating them. From germline, CDR1 is SNHLY and CDR2 FYNNEI. The CDR3 spans 14 residues. Here the CDR3 DNA reads TGTGCCAGTGTCGCGCTGGGGGGTCAAGAGACCCAGTACTTC. Translated, it gives CASVALGGQETQYF.

This clonotype was seen at least ten times. The rearrangement uses TRBV4-1 and TRBJ2-7; no firm D call. Trimming cost V 0 bases and J 6 bases, with 3 bases left between them. Germline V CDR1 and CDR2: MGHRA, YSYEKL. The CDR3 consists of 11 residues. The CDR3 coding sequence is TGCGCCAGCAGCCAAGACACCGAGCAGTACTTC. This translates into CASSQDTEQYF.

This clonotype was seen more than once but under ten times. The chain combines TRBV27 with TRBJ2-7, with 9 bases that match TRBD1. The CDR3 is 14 amino acids. Germline values: CDR1 MNHEY, CDR2 SMNVEV (reference sequence). J lost 11 bases, V lost 5 bases, and 13 bases had no gene match. CDR3 in DNA: TGTGCCAGCAGTCACTCCGGGACAGGGAAAGAGGAGTACTTC. Amino acids: CASSHSGTGKEEYF.

This clonotype occurred a few times. The gene calls are TRBV2 and TRBJ2-7; unclear D gene. The CDR3 is made up of 13 amino acids. Trimming left V 9 bases short and J 3 bases short, with 15 bases between. In germline, CDR1 is SNHLY, CDR2 FYNNEI. The CDR3 coding sequence is TGTGCCAGGATGGACCCCTCGAACTACGAGCAGTACTTC. As protein: CARMDPSNYEQYF.

The chain carries TRBV10-3 and TRBJ1-1; D gene uncertain. V was trimmed by 8 bases and J by 3 bases, leaving 13 bases between them. Looked up from germline, CDR1 is ENHRY and CDR2 is SYGVKD. CDR3 length: 13 amino acids. CDR3: CAIARSGDTEAFF. In DNA, the CDR3 is TGTGCCATCGCACGCTCCGGGGACACTGAAGCTTTCTTT.

This clonotype was recorded at least ten times. At one end the junction does not follow the germline gene, possibly because of a read error. CDR3 region: CASSFGQGAETQYF. CDR3 coding DNA: TGTGCCAGCAGTTTCGGACAGGGGGCTGAGACCCAGTACTTC. The V and J genes are TRBV5-1 and TRBJ2-5; 11 bases match TRBD1. Germline CDR1 reads SGHRS; CDR2 reads YFSETQ. The CDR3 spans 14 residues.

The chain is built from TRBV20-1 and TRBJ2-5; 7 bases line up with TRBD2. Looked up from germline, CDR1 is DFQATT and CDR2 is SNEGSKA (reference sequence). This CDR3 has 18 amino acids. With 3 bases clipped from V and 1 base from J, the junction kept 17 bases outside the gene matches. For the CDR3, the DNA is TGCAGTGCTAGGCCCCTACCGATGAAGCGGGAAATCCAAGAGACCCAGTACTTC. Its protein product is CSARPLPMKREIQETQYF.

The sample holds a few counts of this clonotype. The rearrangement links TRBV20-1 to TRBJ2-3; 7 bases align to TRBD2. The V gene's germline CDR1 is DFQATT and CDR2 SNEGSKA (reference sequence). CDR3 length: 15 amino acids. The junction had 5 bases not matched to a gene; V was cut back by 1 base and J by 1 base. The CDR3 is CSARANSGRTDTQYF. The CDR3 DNA reads as TGCAGTGCTAGAGCAAATAGCGGGCGCACAGATACGCAGTATTTT.

This chain joins TRBV27 and TRBJ1-5, with D perhaps matching TRBD1 (5 bases). The CDR3 is made up of 16 amino acids. Germline lookup yields CDR1 MNHEY and CDR2 SMNVEV (reference sequence). The V end lost 6 bases, the J end lost 3 bases, and 18 bases lay between the germline ends. CDR3 sequence reads: CASRPGTLSPNQPQHF. Written as DNA, the CDR3 is TGTGCCAGCAGACCCGGGACCCTAAGCCCCAATCAGCCCCAGCATTTT.

The chain couples TRBV11-2 to TRBJ1-5; no clear D gene. The germline V gene encodes CDR1 SGHAT and CDR2 FQNNGV. Trimming shortened V by 5 bases and J by 5 bases, and 25 bases separated the two germline ends. CDR3 length equals 18 residues. The CDR3 nucleotides are TGTGCCAGCAGCCCGTCCTGGTCGCCGGTGTCCTCCTATCAGCCCCAGCATTTT. Its protein is CASSPSWSPVSSYQPQHF.

This chain connects TRBV7-2 to TRBJ2-6, with 8 bases identical to TRBD1. The CDR3 sequence is 15 residues long. V shed 8 bases and J 4 bases; nucleotides not matched to a gene: 7. Per the germline V gene, CDR1 is SGHTA and CDR2 is FQGNSA. This CDR3 reads CASGNRGLGANVLTF. The CDR3 coding sequence is TGTGCCAGCGGTAACAGGGGGTTGGGGGCCAACGTCCTGACTTTC.

The chain couples TRBV5-1 to TRBJ2-4; a weak D match, TRBD1 (5 bases). This CDR3 contains 14 residues. V dropped 4 bases and J dropped 2 bases, with 10 bases sitting between them. CDR1 is SGHRS, CDR2 YFSETQ, per germline. The DNA of the CDR3 is TGCGCCAGCAGCCCGGACATCTCCAAAAACATTCAGTACTTC. Protein: CASSPDISKNIQYF.

The rearrangement links TRBV29-1 to TRBJ2-7; D is unclear. This CDR3 has 12 amino acids. Germline values: CDR1 SQVTM, CDR2 ANQGSEA. V was clipped by 5 bases and J by 2 bases, with 10 bases between them. CDR3 residues: CSVRVTPYEQYF. CDR3 coding DNA: TGCAGCGTTAGAGTTACCCCCTACGAGCAGTACTTC.

The V call is TRBV9, the J call TRBJ2-5, with TRBD2 as a possible D gene (6 bases). The germline CDR1 and CDR2 sequences are SGDLS and YYNGEE. This CDR3 comprises 15 residues. V gave up 0 bases and J gave up 11 bases, with 20 bases separating them. The CDR3 region has the DNA TGTGCCAGCAGCGTAGTAGAGGGACTCTCGGGGGAGCAGTACTTC. This gives the protein CASSVVEGLSGEQYF.

The V gene is TRBV3-1, the J gene TRBJ2-3; maybe TRBD2 (6 bases). This CDR3 is built from 16 residues. CDR1 is LGHDT and CDR2 is YNNKEL in the germline V gene (reference sequence). The ends were cut back, 6 bases at V and 8 bases at J, with 24 bases in the middle. CDR3 sequence reads: CASSTSSVPPLVTQYF. The CDR3 coding sequence is TGTGCCAGCAGTACTAGCTCGGTCCCACCACTTGTTACGCAGTATTTT.

There are a few counts of this clonotype. The chain carries TRBV20-1 and TRBJ2-1; TRBD2 agrees at 9 bases. Trimming took 4 bases from V and 5 from J; bases not matched to a gene: 9. CDR1 is DFQATT, CDR2 SNEGSKA, per germline (reference sequence). This CDR3 has 15 residues. The CDR3 region is CSAISGRRTDNEQFF. The CDR3, as DNA: TGCAGTGCTATTAGCGGGAGACGTACGGACAATGAGCAGTTCTTC.

The chain recombines TRBV2 with TRBJ1-1, with D hard to call. Trimming left V 4 bases short and J 1 base short, with 16 bases between. CDR1 is SNHLY, CDR2 FYNNEI, per germline. The CDR3 has 16 amino acids. The CDR3 coding sequence is TGTGCCAGCAGTGGACGGGTATTGCATGGGAACACTGAAGCTTTCTTT. This encodes CASSGRVLHGNTEAFF.

This clonotype was counted between two and nine times. The rearrangement joins TRBV10-3 to TRBJ2-7; the D gene could be TRBD1 or TRBD2 (7 bases each). Judging by the DNA end, TRBJ2-1 fits better; the J call may be wrong. The CDR3 has 16 residues. Germline assignment: CDR1 ENHRY and CDR2 SYGVKD. The CDR3 sequence is CAISVKSGTAGGEQFF. The CDR3 DNA is TGTGCCATCAGCGTGAAAAGCGGGACAGCCGGTGGAGAGCAGTTCTTC.

This clonotype was picked up a small number of times. The chain links TRBV28 to TRBJ1-2; possibly TRBD1 for D (6 bases). The CDR3 sequence is 14 residues long. Germline lookup yields CDR1 MDHEN and CDR2 SYDVKM. V lost 4 bases and J lost 11, with 20 bases in between. The CDR3 here is CASSSTDSGLVYTF. The CDR3 DNA sequence: TGTGCCAGCAGTTCGACGGACAGTGGACTTGTATACACCTTC.

As regards this clonotype: Just one base apart from a much larger clone, this may be a read error. The chain couples TRBV27 to TRBJ2-1; TRBD2 agrees at 12 bases. Germline loops: CDR1 MNHEY, CDR2 SMNVEV (reference sequence). The CDR3 is 15 amino acids. The CDR3 coding sequence is TGTGCCGGCAGCCTAGCGGGAGGGGGGTACAATGAGCAGTTCTTC. This translates into CAGSLAGGGYNEQFF.

This chain connects TRBV6-2 or TRBV6-3 to TRBJ2-5; 10 nucleotides line up with TRBD2. The J call is uncertain, as TRBJ2-7 better fits the DNA end. This CDR3 has 14 residues. CDR1 and CDR2 (germline): MNHEY, SVGEGT. CDR3 loop: CASKTSGWDYEQYF. In DNA form, the CDR3 reads TGTGCCAGCAAGACTAGCGGGTGGGACTACGAGCAGTACTTC.

The V and J genes are TRBV28 and TRBJ2-5, with D maybe TRBD2 (5 bases). The closer fit of TRBJ2-7 to the DNA end suggests the J call may be wrong. In germline, CDR1 is MDHEN, CDR2 SYDVKM. CDR3 length equals 16 residues. The CDR3 DNA follows: TGTGCCAGCAGTGTGGCTTCTAGCAGGCCGTCCTACGAGCAGTACTTC. This codes for CASSVASSRPSYEQYF.

This clonotype was seen a single time. The genes are TRBV9 and TRBJ2-1; D possibly uses TRBD1 or TRBD2 (5 bases each). Germline CDR1 reads SGDLS; CDR2 reads YYNGEE. V lost 5 bases, J lost 3 bases, and 12 bases lay in between. This CDR3 contains 14 residues. CDR3: CASRGDGLYNEQFF. The CDR3 nucleotides are TGTGCCAGCAGGGGGGACGGACTCTACAATGAGCAGTTCTTC. Together with reference TRBV9 and TRBJ2-1, the CDR3 gives the full variable domain: DSGVTQTPKHLITATGQRVTLRCSPRSGDLSVYWYQQSLDQGLQFLIQYYNGEERAKGNILERFSAQQFPDLHSELNLSSLELGDSALYFCASRGDGLYNEQFFGPGTRLTVL.

V usage is TRBV7-2 and J usage is TRBJ2-7; D uncertain. Germline-derived CDR1 and CDR2 are SGHTA and FQGNSA. The germline V and J ends were trimmed by 1 base and 6 bases, with 7 bases remaining between them. The CDR3 length is 12 residues. The CDR3 loop is CASSLDRIEQYF. The CDR3 DNA reads TGTGCCAGCAGCTTAGACCGAATCGAGCAGTACTTC.

The rearrangement uses TRBV12-3 or TRBV12-4 and TRBJ2-1; D call uncertain. Trimming took off 6 bases at V and 12 bases at J, with 15 bases between the two ends. The CDR3 runs 12 residues. The CDR3 region is CASSPMLTRQFF. The CDR3 DNA follows: TGTGCCAGCAGCCCTATGCTGACCCGGCAGTTCTTC.

The V gene is TRBV12-5, the J gene TRBJ1-5; 7 bases match TRBD1. The ends lost 6 bases at V and 7 bases at J; junction bases unmatched: 9. This CDR3 comprises 14 residues. The germline gives CDR1 LGHNT, CDR2 FRNRAP. CDR3: CASGHRGYRQPQHF. CDR3 bases: TGTGCTAGTGGGCACAGGGGTTATAGACAGCCCCAGCATTTT.

This clonotype was picked up a small number of times. Here the CDR3 reads CASSPGLSAKNIQYF. The CDR3 region has the DNA TGTGCCAGCAGCCCGGGACTCTCAGCCAAAAACATTCAGTACTTC. The gene calls are TRBV3-1 and TRBJ2-4, with D perhaps matching TRBD2 (6 bases). Germline CDR1 reads LGHDT; CDR2 reads YNNKEL (reference sequence). Trimming removed 4 bases at V and 0 bases at J, with 10 bases between. The CDR3 is 15 residues long.